The 15 T cell receptor beta chains reported below all come from one sample, sequenced in a study of cytomegalovirus exposure and HLA in healthy donors (dated by TCRdb to about 2017). Library generation was performed with the immunoSEQ multiplex PCR assay. A mixture of 60 forward primers for TCR Vbeta segments and 13 reverse primers for TCR Jbeta segments was used in the multiplex PCR. TCRdb's version of the immuneACCESS table is confined to in-frame rearrangements and falls short of the full clone set. An unresolved V gene accounts for under half of the shortfall where checked; the remainder is of unknown origin. This sample has fewer than 120,000 clones in its table, and around 80% of those were observed once. Of the sample, roughly 12% is held by the ten largest clones. The material sequenced was PBMCs. All receptors derive from a man younger than 45 in good health and CMV-seropositive.

This chain joins TRBV9 and TRBJ1-2, with 7 bases lining up with TRBD1. This CDR3 comprises 13 residues. The trim removed 4 bases at V and 4 bases at J, leaving 4 bases unmatched. Germline assignment: CDR1 SGDLS and CDR2 YYNGEE. The CDR3 coding sequence is TGTGCCAGCAGCTTCAGGGGGTTCTATGGCTACACCTTC. As protein: CASSFRGFYGYTF.

The chain uses TRBV15 and TRBJ2-1; TRBD1 aligns across 7 bases. The CDR3 has 16 amino acids. Germline-derived CDR1 and CDR2 are LNHNV and YYDKDF (reference sequence). V was pared by 5 bases and J by 10 bases, with 17 bases of the junction left unmatched. The CDR3 DNA reads as TGTGCCACCAGCCGTGACCTAGGACAGGTCCTCAGGGAGCAGTTCTTC. Amino acids: CATSRDLGQVLREQFF. Full variable domain (outside the CDR3, taken from reference TRBV15 and TRBJ2-1): DAMVIQNPRYQVTQFGKPVTLSCSQTLNHNVMYWYQQKSSQAPKLLFHYYDKDFNNEADTPDNFQSRRPNTSFCFLDIRSPGLGDTAMYLCATSRDLGQVLREQFFGPGTRLTVL.

The rearrangement joins TRBV28 to TRBJ1-2; 8 bases are a match to TRBD1. The J segment lost 2 bases and the V segment lost 10 bases, leaving 6 bases of the junction unmatched. CDR1 is MDHEN, CDR2 SYDVKM, per germline. CDR3 length equals 13 residues. The CDR3 sequence is CANSRGPNYGYTF. CDR3 nucleotides: TGTGCCAACAGCAGGGGGCCCAACTATGGCTACACCTTC.

This chain's CDR3 is CASSETGTGSTTGELFF. DNA for the CDR3: TGCGCCAGCAGCGAAACCGGGACAGGGAGCACGACCGGGGAGCTGTTTTTT. The chain is built from TRBV5-1 and TRBJ2-2; 9 nucleotides match TRBD1. CDR1 and CDR2 from the germline V gene are SGHRS and YFSETQ. Trimming cost V 4 bases and J 5 bases; bases outside gene matches: 12. The CDR3 has 17 residues.

The genes are TRBV10-3 and TRBJ1-4; no definite D call. V shed 9 bases and J shed 8 bases, with 16 bases lying between them. Germline-derived CDR1 and CDR2 are ENHRY and SYGVKD. The CDR3 loop spans 13 amino acids. The CDR3 is CAMQEGLNEKLFF. In DNA form, the CDR3 reads TGTGCCATGCAGGAGGGTTTGAACGAAAAACTGTTTTTT.

V and J are TRBV7-2 and TRBJ1-1, with a weak D call TRBD1 (6 bases). The CDR3 runs to 13 residues. The V end was cut by 5 bases, the J end by 2 bases, with 9 bases between. Germline loops: CDR1 SGHTA, CDR2 FQGNSA. The CDR3 sequence is CASSGQSNTEAFF. In nucleotides, the CDR3 is TGTGCCAGCAGCGGACAGAGCAACACTGAAGCTTTCTTT.

This chain joins TRBV6-5 and TRBJ1-3; 8 positions agree with TRBD1. V shed 5 bases and J 4 bases; nucleotides not matched to a gene: 7. CDR1 is MNHEY and CDR2 is SVGAGI in the germline V gene. The CDR3 is 15 amino acids. This chain's CDR3 is CASSRRQGSGNTIYF. The CDR3 DNA is TGTGCCAGCAGTCGCAGACAGGGGTCAGGAAACACCATATATTTT.

This clone was recorded a few times. This sequence joins TRBV5-4 and TRBJ1-6, with D tentatively TRBD1 (6 bases). Germline values: CDR1 SGHNT, CDR2 YYREEE (reference sequence). V was clipped by 0 bases and J by 9 bases, with 16 bases between them. The CDR3 is 16 residues long. This CDR3 is CASSLGGGAIGSPLHF. For the CDR3, the DNA is TGTGCCAGCAGCTTGGGGGGGGGCGCGATCGGTTCACCCCTCCACTTT.

The rearrangement uses TRBV5-6 and TRBJ1-1; D is unclear. This CDR3 is 13 amino acids long. Deletions cut 0 bases from V and 4 bases from J, with 7 bases between. From germline, CDR1 is SGHDT and CDR2 YYEEEE. For the CDR3, the DNA is TGTGCCAGCAGCTTGGCCTTCGGCACTGAAGCTTTCTTT. Its translation: CASSLAFGTEAFF. The variable domain in full, completed from reference TRBV5-6 and TRBJ1-1, reads DAGVTQSPTHLIKTRGQQVTLRCSPKSGHDTVSWYQQALGQGPQFIFQYYEEEERQRGNFPDRFSGHQFPNYSSELNVNALLLGDSALYLCASSLAFGTEAFFGQGTRLTVV.

This chain links TRBV4-3 with TRBJ1-2; D gene uncertain. The CDR3 runs to 15 residues. CDR1 and CDR2 from the germline V gene are LGHNA and YSLEER. The V end was cut by 0 bases, the J end by 5 bases, with 13 bases between. The CDR3 reads CASSQDPGREYGYTF. The CDR3 region has the DNA TGCGCCAGCAGCCAAGACCCGGGAAGGGAATATGGCTACACCTTC.

This clone was counted between two and nine times. This chain joins TRBV6-1 and TRBJ2-3, with 10 bases lining up with TRBD2. CDR3 length equals 16 residues. Germline lookup yields CDR1 MNHNS and CDR2 SASEGT. V was pared by 0 bases and J by 2 bases, with 2 bases of the junction left unmatched. The CDR3 loop reads CASSEALAGATDTQYF. The DNA of the CDR3 is TGTGCCAGCAGTGAAGCGCTAGCGGGGGCCACAGATACGCAGTATTTT.

The gene calls are TRBV7-9 and TRBJ1-2, with unresolved D. Germline V gene data show CDR1 as SEHNR and CDR2 as FQNEAQ (reference sequence). The CDR3 is 14 residues long. V was trimmed by 4 bases and J by 8 bases, leaving 17 bases between them. The CDR3 nucleotides read TGTGCCAGCAGCTCTCGGGATTGGGGTAGCGGCTACACCTTC. The encoded protein is CASSSRDWGSGYTF.

The chain carries TRBV29-1 and TRBJ1-4, with 9 bases lining up with TRBD1. The V gene end was trimmed by 7 bases and the J gene end by 0 bases; junction bases not matched to a gene: 3. CDR3 length: 14 residues. The germline V gene encodes CDR1 SQVTM and CDR2 ANQGSEA. The DNA for the CDR3 is TGCAGCGCGACAGGGGGACCAACTAATGAAAAACTGTTTTTT. It specifies CSATGGPTNEKLFF.

This chain uses TRBV28 with TRBJ1-3, with D possibly matching TRBD1 (5 bases). This CDR3 contains 13 residues. Per the germline V gene, CDR1 is MDHEN and CDR2 is SYDVKM. Trimming removed 6 bases from V and 2 bases from J, with 8 bases in between. The CDR3 sequence is CASSDSAGNTIYF. CDR3 in DNA: TGTGCCAGCAGCGACAGTGCTGGAAACACCATATATTTT.

Only one count was recorded for this clone. This chain links TRBV25-1 with TRBJ1-1, with 9 bases identical to TRBD1. V shed 6 bases and J 7 bases; nucleotides not matched to a gene: 15. The germline gives CDR1 MGHDK, CDR2 SYGVNS. This CDR3 has 16 residues. CDR3 in amino acids: CASRPAWTGEVGEAFF. Here the CDR3 DNA reads TGTGCCAGCAGACCTGCTTGGACAGGGGAGGTCGGTGAAGCTTTCTTT.